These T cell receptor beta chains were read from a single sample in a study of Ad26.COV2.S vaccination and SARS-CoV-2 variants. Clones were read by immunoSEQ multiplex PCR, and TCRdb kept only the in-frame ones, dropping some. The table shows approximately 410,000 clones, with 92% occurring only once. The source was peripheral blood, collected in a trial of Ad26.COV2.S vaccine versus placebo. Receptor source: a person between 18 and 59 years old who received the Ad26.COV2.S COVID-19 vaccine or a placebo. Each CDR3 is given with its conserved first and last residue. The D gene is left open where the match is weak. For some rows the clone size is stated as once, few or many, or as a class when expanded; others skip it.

DNA: TGTGCCAGCAGTTTGGACAGGGGATACGAGCAGTACTTC; CDR3: CASSLDRGYEQYF; V: TRBV27; D: TRBD1; J: TRBJ2-7; size: .
DNA: TGTGCCAGCAGCTTATTGACAGATACGCAGTATTTT; CDR3: CASSLLTDTQYF; V: TRBV5-4; D: .; J: TRBJ2-3; size: .
DNA: TGTGCCAGCAGTTTTTTCGTCACCGGGGAGCTGTTTTTT; CDR3: CASSFFVTGELFF; V: TRBV12-3/TRBV12-4; D: .; J: TRBJ2-2; size: few
DNA: TGTGCCAGCAGCCAGACAGATAACTATGGCTACACCTTC; CDR3: CASSQTDNYGYTF; V: TRBV6-5; D: .; J: TRBJ1-2; size: .
DNA: TGTGCCAGCAGTGATACAACTTGGACTAGCGGTCTTGAGCAGTTCTTC; CDR3: CASSDTTWTSGLEQFF; V: TRBV25-1; D: TRBD2; J: TRBJ2-1; size: .
DNA: TGTGCCAGCAGTCAAGGGGGCGGCGGGGAGCTGTTTTTT; CDR3: CASSQGGGGELFF; V: TRBV6-6; D: TRBD1; J: TRBJ2-2; size: .
DNA: TGCAGTGCTAGTCCTTCCACAGAGGCTTATGGCTACACCTTC; CDR3: CSASPSTEAYGYTF; V: TRBV20-1; D: .; J: TRBJ1-2; size: .
DNA: TGTGCCAGCAGAGCCGGGACAGTGAACACCATATATTTT; CDR3: CASRAGTVNTIYF; V: TRBV6-5; D: TRBD1; J: TRBJ1-3; size: .
DNA: TGCAGTGGGGTGGAAGAGACCCAGTACTTC; CDR3: CSGVEETQYF; V: TRBV20-1; D: .; J: TRBJ2-5; size: once
DNA: TGTGCCAGCAGTGAAGCCCCAGGGTACCCTGAGCAGTTCTTC; CDR3: CASSEAPGYPEQFF; V: TRBV6-1; D: .; J: TRBJ2-1; size: .
DNA: TGTGCCAGCAGTTCCGAGACAGGGAATCAGCCCCAGCATTTT; CDR3: CASSSETGNQPQHF; V: TRBV6-5; D: TRBD1; J: TRBJ1-5; size: .
DNA: TGCGCCAGCAGGAAAAACAGGGGGGAAGGCTACACCTTC; CDR3: CASRKNRGEGYTF; V: TRBV10-1; D: TRBD1; J: TRBJ1-2; size: .
DNA: TGTGCCAGCAAGCACAGCGGGGGGGCGGGAGAGCAGTACTTC; CDR3: CASKHSGGAGEQYF; V: TRBV2; D: TRBD2; J: TRBJ2-7; size: .
DNA: TGTGCCACCAGTGAGGACACCGGGGAGCTGTTTTTT; CDR3: CATSEDTGELFF; V: TRBV24-1; D: .; J: TRBJ2-2; size: .
DNA: TGTGCCAGCAGAAAACCCGACAGGGGGGATTATTCACCCCTCCACTTT; CDR3: CASRKPDRGDYSPLHF; V: TRBV28; D: TRBD1; J: TRBJ1-6; size: .
DNA: TGTGCCAGCAGTGGGGTTTTCACAGATACGCAGTATTTT; CDR3: CASSGVFTDTQYF; V: TRBV12-3/TRBV12-4; D: .; J: TRBJ2-3; size: .
DNA: TGTGCCAGTAGTATTGGCGCGGGGGGATTCGAGACCCAGTACTTC; CDR3: CASSIGAGGFETQYF; V: TRBV19; D: TRBD2; J: TRBJ2-5; size: .
DNA: TGTGCCAGCAGCGAAAGGACAACGGAAGAGACCCAGTACTTC; CDR3: CASSERTTEETQYF; V: TRBV2; D: .; J: TRBJ2-5; size: .
DNA: TGTGCCACCAGCAGAGTTCTGGGGGCGAACCAGCCCCAGCATTTT; CDR3: CATSRVLGANQPQHF; V: TRBV15; D: .; J: TRBJ1-5; size: .
DNA: TGCAGTGCTAGTAGGACAGTTGCCAATCAGCCCCAGCATTTT; CDR3: CSASRTVANQPQHF; V: TRBV20-1; D: .; J: TRBJ1-5; size: once
DNA: TGTGCCAGCAGCTTAGGACAGGGCGGCACCGGGGAGCTGTTTTTT; CDR3: CASSLGQGGTGELFF; V: TRBV7-9; D: TRBD1; J: TRBJ2-2; size: few
DNA: TGTGCCAGCAGTTTGCCCCAGCGGGGGAGGGAAGCTTTCTTT; CDR3: CASSLPQRGREAFF; V: TRBV28; D: .; J: TRBJ1-1; size: .
DNA: TGTGCCAGCAGGGCCTCCTCAGGGAATCAGCCCCAGCATTTT; CDR3: CASRASSGNQPQHF; V: TRBV2; D: .; J: TRBJ1-5; size: .
DNA: TGTGCCAGGGCGACAGGGAAGAGCGGCTACACCTTC; CDR3: CARATGKSGYTF; V: TRBV3-1/TRBV3-2; D: TRBD1; J: TRBJ1-2; size: .
DNA: TGTGCTAGTGGTGTAGGCCTTTTGGGGCAAGAGACCCAGTACTTC; CDR3: CASGVGLLGQETQYF; V: TRBV12-5; D: .; J: TRBJ2-5; size: .
DNA: TGTGCCAGTAGTACTAGCGGGACTAGCACAGATACGCAGTATTTT; CDR3: CASSTSGTSTDTQYF; V: TRBV19; D: TRBD2; J: TRBJ2-3; size: .
DNA: TGTGCCAGCAGCTTGGCCGCCAGGGTCGGAGAGCAGTACTTC; CDR3: CASSLAARVGEQYF; V: TRBV5-6; D: .; J: TRBJ2-7; size: .
DNA: TGTGCCAGTAGTATTGGATACACGGGGTCTGGCTACACCTTC; CDR3: CASSIGYTGSGYTF; V: TRBV19; D: .; J: TRBJ1-2; size: .
DNA: TGCGCCAGCAGTGATTGCGGGGGGAACTTACTACGCGAGCAGTACTTC; CDR3: CASSDCGGNLLREQYF; V: TRBV10-1; D: TRBD2; J: TRBJ2-7; size: .
DNA: TGTGCCAGCAGCCCCCGTGGACTTCAGCAGTTCTTC; CDR3: CASSPRGLQQFF; V: TRBV9; D: .; J: TRBJ2-1; size: once
DNA: TGTGCTAGTGGTCTCGGACAGGGGAGTAGGGAGACCCAGTACTTC; CDR3: CASGLGQGSRETQYF; V: TRBV12-5; D: TRBD1; J: TRBJ2-5; size: .
DNA: TGCAGCGTTGAGCGGCGGGGGGTCGCTATTGGCACAGATACGCAGTATTTT; CDR3: CSVERRGVAIGTDTQYF; V: TRBV29-1; D: TRBD2; J: TRBJ2-3; size: .
DNA: TGCGCCAGCAGTTCGGCAGTGGATCAGCCCCAGCATTTT; CDR3: CASSSAVDQPQHF; V: TRBV10-1; D: .; J: TRBJ1-5; size: .
DNA: TGTGCCTGGAGTCTCTCGATGAACACTGAAGCTTTCTTT; CDR3: CAWSLSMNTEAFF; V: TRBV30; D: .; J: TRBJ1-1; size: .
DNA: TGTGCCAGCAGCCGAAGGACTAGCGGGGTTGGTGAGCAGTTCTTC; CDR3: CASSRRTSGVGEQFF; V: TRBV5-8; D: TRBD2; J: TRBJ2-1; size: few
DNA: TGTGCCAGCAGTCTCCAGCTGTCAGATACGCAGTATTTT; CDR3: CASSLQLSDTQYF; V: TRBV6-2/TRBV6-3; D: .; J: TRBJ2-3; size: .
DNA: TGCGCCAGCAGCTTGGAGGCAGGTGTTTACACTGAAGCTTTCTTT; CDR3: CASSLEAGVYTEAFF; V: TRBV5-1; D: .; J: TRBJ1-1; size: .
DNA: TGTGCCAGCAGTAGGGATCCACCCTATACGCAGTATTTT; CDR3: CASSRDPPYTQYF; V: TRBV27; D: .; J: TRBJ2-3; size: .
DNA: TGCGCCAGCAGCCTAATTTACTCCGGAGGCACTGAAGCTTTCTTT; CDR3: CASSLIYSGGTEAFF; V: TRBV4-1; D: .; J: TRBJ1-1; size: .
DNA: TGCGCCAGCAGTCCTCAACCGGGGGGGCTAGGCAATGAGCAGTTCTTC; CDR3: CASSPQPGGLGNEQFF; V: TRBV5-1; D: TRBD2; J: TRBJ2-1; size: .
DNA: TGTGCCAGCAGCCCCCGGGACGGCGACAATGAGCAGTTCTTC; CDR3: CASSPRDGDNEQFF; V: TRBV11-3; D: .; J: TRBJ2-1; size: .
DNA: TGTGCCAGCAGTCACAGCCGGGGAGATACGCAGTATTTT; CDR3: CASSHSRGDTQYF; V: TRBV6-5; D: .; J: TRBJ2-3; size: .
DNA: TGTGCCAGCAGCTTATCACAGGGGAGAGATGGCTACACCTTC; CDR3: CASSLSQGRDGYTF; V: TRBV9; D: TRBD1; J: TRBJ1-2; size: once
DNA: TGTGCCAGCAGTTACTCGATAGAGGGGCTCGGCTACACCTTC; CDR3: CASSYSIEGLGYTF; V: TRBV6-6; D: .; J: TRBJ1-2; size: few
DNA: TGTGCCACCAGTGAAGGACAGGGCGGCAATGAGCAGTTCTTC; CDR3: CATSEGQGGNEQFF; V: TRBV24-1; D: TRBD1; J: TRBJ2-1; size: once
DNA: TGTGCCACCGGCGGGGGGGCCGAATTAGGCGAGCAGTACTTC; CDR3: CATGGGAELGEQYF; V: TRBV15; D: TRBD2; J: TRBJ2-7; size: .
DNA: TGTGCCAGCTCACTATTCCTCCGGGACGTAGTAGAGACCCAGTACTTC; CDR3: CASSLFLRDVVETQYF; V: TRBV18; D: .; J: TRBJ2-5; size: .
DNA: TGTGCCAGCAGCTTCATGACAGGGGGCACTGAAGCTTTCTTT; CDR3: CASSFMTGGTEAFF; V: TRBV11-2; D: TRBD1; J: TRBJ1-1; size: .
DNA: TGTGCCAGCAGCTTAAGCTCGGGGAGTAATTCACCCCTCCACTTT; CDR3: CASSLSSGSNSPLHF; V: TRBV7-6; D: .; J: TRBJ1-6; size: .
DNA: TGTGCCAGCAGTTTTTCCCCTAAAGTAATCTCCTACAATGAGCAGTTCTTC; CDR3: CASSFSPKVISYNEQFF; V: TRBV28; D: .; J: TRBJ2-1; size: .
DNA: TGTGCCAGCAGTTCCCTCCAGTCCTACGAGCAGTACTTC; CDR3: CASSSLQSYEQYF; V: TRBV12-3/TRBV12-4; D: .; J: TRBJ2-7; size: .
DNA: TGTGCCAGCACCTTCGATCCGGGACTAGCGCATAATGAGCAGTTCTTC; CDR3: CASTFDPGLAHNEQFF; V: TRBV13; D: TRBD2; J: TRBJ2-1; size: once
DNA: TGTGCCAGCAGTTTTGGACAGCTAGCAACTAATGAAAAACTGTTTTTT; CDR3: CASSFGQLATNEKLFF; V: TRBV6-2/TRBV6-3; D: .; J: TRBJ1-4; size: .
DNA: TGTGCCACCAGCAGAGATACCCCAGGGCGGGAGGCCCAGTACTTC; CDR3: CATSRDTPGREAQYF; V: TRBV15; D: TRBD2; J: TRBJ2-5; size: .
DNA: TGTGCCAGCAGCGTAGATGGGGTCTCACCCCTCCACTTT; CDR3: CASSVDGVSPLHF; V: TRBV9; D: .; J: TRBJ1-6; size: .